The 3 T cell receptor beta chains listed next were all sequenced from one sample in a study of T-cell memory formation after mild COVID-19. TCRdb re-derived calls from the 5' RACE reads in MiXCR, one entry per CDR3 protein. The table lists over 50,000 distinct CDR3 sequences, around 10% of them singletons, with 12% in the top ten. The sequencing input was PBMCs or a T cell subset sorted from them (not recorded which). The source of these receptors is an adult woman who had mild COVID-19 (a few samples of this study predate the infection). Cell type and time point are not known.

The chain uses TRBV9 and TRBJ2-3; D possibly corresponds to TRBD1 (6 bases). Germline CDR1 reads SGDLS; CDR2 reads YYNGEE. The V end lost 0 bases, the J end lost 0 bases, and 17 bases lay between the germline ends. The CDR3 runs to 18 residues. The CDR3 coding sequence is TGTGCCAGCAGCGTAGGAACGCGACAGGCAACTAGCACAGATACGCAGTATTTT. Its translation is CASSVGTRQATSTDTQYF. The full variable domain, rest sourced from reference TRBV9 and TRBJ2-3, is DSGVTQTPKHLITATGQRVTLRCSPRSGDLSVYWYQQSLDQGLQFLIQYYNGEERAKGNILERFSAQQFPDLHSELNLSSLELGDSALYFCASSVGTRQATSTDTQYFGPGTRLTVL.

This clonotype has a count of ten or more. This sequence joins TRBV30 and TRBJ2-3; no reliable D call. From germline, CDR1 is GTSNPN and CDR2 SVGIG (reference sequence). The CDR3 covers 13 residues. V lost 2 bases, J lost 4 bases, and 10 bases lay in between. The CDR3 region is CAWSSRRADTQYF. The DNA of the CDR3 is TGTGCCTGGAGTTCACGACGCGCAGATACGCAGTATTTT.

The chain carries TRBV6-6 and TRBJ1-6, with TRBD1 as a possible D gene (6 bases). The CDR3 has 15 amino acids. The V end lost 2 bases, the J end lost 8 bases, and 13 bases lay between the germline ends. CDR1 is MNHNY, CDR2 SVGAGI, per germline (reference sequence). CDR3: CASSYGGAGDSPLHF. As DNA, the CDR3 is TGTGCCAGCAGTTACGGGGGGGCCGGGGATTCACCCCTCCACTTT.